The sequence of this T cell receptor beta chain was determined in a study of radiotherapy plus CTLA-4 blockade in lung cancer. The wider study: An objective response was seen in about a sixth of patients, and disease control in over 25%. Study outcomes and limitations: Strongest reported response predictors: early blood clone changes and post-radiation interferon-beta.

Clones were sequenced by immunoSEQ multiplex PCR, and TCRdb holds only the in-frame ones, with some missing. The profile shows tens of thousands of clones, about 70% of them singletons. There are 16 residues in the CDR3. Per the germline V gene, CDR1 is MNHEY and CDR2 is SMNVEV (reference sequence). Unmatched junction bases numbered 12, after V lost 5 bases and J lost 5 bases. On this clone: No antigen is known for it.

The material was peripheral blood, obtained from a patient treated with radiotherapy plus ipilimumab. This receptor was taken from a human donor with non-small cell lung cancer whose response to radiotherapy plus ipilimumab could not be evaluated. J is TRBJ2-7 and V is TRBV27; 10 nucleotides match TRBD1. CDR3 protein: CASSVDPGQGWDEQYF. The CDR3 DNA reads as TGTGCCAGCAGTGTCGATCCGGGACAGGGGTGGGACGAGCAGTACTTC.